This T cell receptor (beta chain) was recovered during a study of CXCR3-negative and CXCR3-positive naive CD8 T cells. Study-wide results and limits: CD5 surface expression was similar among naive subsets, and TCR strength was estimated by inference from TRB CDR3 properties. Naive subsets were similarly diverse, while memory CD8+ repertoires were much less diverse.

With UMI labels, 5' RACE was used to prepare the TRB cDNA libraries. With the 5' RACE reads reprocessed, TCRdb shows one record per CDR3 protein and no DNA. The ten most abundant clones cover roughly 15% of a sample with 45,000 or so distinct CDR3 sequences. On this clonotype: Its antigen is undetermined.

Triplicate sorting captured approximately 290,000 cells each from every CD8+ T cell subset. Sequencing was carried out using memory CD8+ T cells from blood. This sequence originates from a human donor in good health. Some clones in this sample may be carry-over from other donors' samples.

This CDR3 reads CASSSGQNFHEQYF. This rearrangement joins TRBV4-2 to TRBJ2-7; TCRdb calls TRBD1, which cannot be checked without DNA. Germline V gene sequence: CDR1 LGHNA, CDR2 YNFKEQ. The CDR3 runs to 14 residues.